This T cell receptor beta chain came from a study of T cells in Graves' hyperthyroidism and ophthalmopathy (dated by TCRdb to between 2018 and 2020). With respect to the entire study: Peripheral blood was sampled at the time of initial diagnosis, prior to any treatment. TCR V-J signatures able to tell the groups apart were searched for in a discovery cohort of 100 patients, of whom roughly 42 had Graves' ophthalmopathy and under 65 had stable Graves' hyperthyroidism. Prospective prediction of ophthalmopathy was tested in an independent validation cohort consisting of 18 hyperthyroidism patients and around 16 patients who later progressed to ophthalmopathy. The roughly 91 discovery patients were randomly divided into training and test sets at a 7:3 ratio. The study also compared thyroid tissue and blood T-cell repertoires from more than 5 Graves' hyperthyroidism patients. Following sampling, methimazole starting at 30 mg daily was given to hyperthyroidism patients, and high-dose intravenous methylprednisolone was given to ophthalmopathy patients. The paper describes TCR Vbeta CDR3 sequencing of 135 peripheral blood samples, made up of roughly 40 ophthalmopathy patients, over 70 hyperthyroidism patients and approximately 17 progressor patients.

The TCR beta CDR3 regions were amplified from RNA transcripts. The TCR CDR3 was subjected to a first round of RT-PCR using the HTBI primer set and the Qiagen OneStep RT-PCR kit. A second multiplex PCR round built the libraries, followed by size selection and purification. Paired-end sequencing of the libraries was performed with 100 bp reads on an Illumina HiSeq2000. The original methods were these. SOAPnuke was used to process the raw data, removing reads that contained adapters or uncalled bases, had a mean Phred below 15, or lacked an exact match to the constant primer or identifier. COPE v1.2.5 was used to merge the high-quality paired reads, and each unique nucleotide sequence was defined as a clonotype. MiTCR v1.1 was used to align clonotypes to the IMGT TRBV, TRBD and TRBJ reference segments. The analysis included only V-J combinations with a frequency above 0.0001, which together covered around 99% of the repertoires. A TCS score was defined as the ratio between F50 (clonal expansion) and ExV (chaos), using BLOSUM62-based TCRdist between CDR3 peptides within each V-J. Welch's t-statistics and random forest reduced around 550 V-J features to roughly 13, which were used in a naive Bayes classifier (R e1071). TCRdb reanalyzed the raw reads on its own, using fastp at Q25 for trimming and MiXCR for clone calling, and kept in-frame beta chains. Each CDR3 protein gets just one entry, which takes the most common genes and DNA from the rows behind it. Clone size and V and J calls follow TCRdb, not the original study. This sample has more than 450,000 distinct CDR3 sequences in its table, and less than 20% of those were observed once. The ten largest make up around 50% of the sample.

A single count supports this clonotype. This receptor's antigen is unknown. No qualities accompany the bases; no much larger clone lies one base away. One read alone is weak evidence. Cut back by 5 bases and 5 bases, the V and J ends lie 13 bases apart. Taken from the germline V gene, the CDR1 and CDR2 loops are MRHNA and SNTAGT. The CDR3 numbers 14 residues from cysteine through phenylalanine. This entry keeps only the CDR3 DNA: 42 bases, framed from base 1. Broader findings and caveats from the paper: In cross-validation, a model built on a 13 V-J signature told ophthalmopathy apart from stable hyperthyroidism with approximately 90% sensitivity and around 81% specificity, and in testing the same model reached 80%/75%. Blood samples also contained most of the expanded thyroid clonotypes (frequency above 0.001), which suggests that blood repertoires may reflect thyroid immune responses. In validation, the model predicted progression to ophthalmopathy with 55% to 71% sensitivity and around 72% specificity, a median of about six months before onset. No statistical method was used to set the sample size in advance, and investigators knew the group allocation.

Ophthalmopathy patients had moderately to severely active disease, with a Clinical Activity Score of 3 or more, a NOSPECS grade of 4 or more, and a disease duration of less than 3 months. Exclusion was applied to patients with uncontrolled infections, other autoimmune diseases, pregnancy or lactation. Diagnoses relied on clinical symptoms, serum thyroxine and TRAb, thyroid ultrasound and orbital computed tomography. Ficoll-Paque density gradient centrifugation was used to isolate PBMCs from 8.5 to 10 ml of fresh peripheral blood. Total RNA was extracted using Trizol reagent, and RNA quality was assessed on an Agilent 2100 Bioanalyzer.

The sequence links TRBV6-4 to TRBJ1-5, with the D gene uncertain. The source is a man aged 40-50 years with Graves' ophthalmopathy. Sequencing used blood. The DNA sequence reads TGTGCCAGCAGTCCAGGACCCAAGGATCAGCCCCAGCATTTT. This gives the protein CASSPGPKDQPQHF.